This TCR beta chain was profiled in a study of cytomegalovirus exposure and HLA in healthy donors. The CDR3 has 13 residues. Germline CDR1 MNHNY, CDR2 SVGAGI (reference sequence). PCR amplification relied on 60 Vbeta primers (plus 13 Jbeta primers). Produced via immunoSEQ multiplex PCR; TCRdb's table is partial and in-frame only. This repertoire shows under 200,000 clones, over 75% found once; its top ten account for approximately 2.5%. Study findings and constraints: It was taken for granted in presence/absence analyses that sequencing depth across donors was roughly uniform.

This clone was detected once. Its antigen remains unknown. Material: PBMCs. The clonotype originates from a man in his sixties in good health and CMV-seronegative. This rearrangement joins TRBV6-6 to TRBJ2-5, with 9 bases lining up with TRBD1. Judging by the DNA end, TRBJ2-7 fits better; the J call may be wrong. The CDR3 protein is CASGGQGVGEQYF. The CDR3 DNA follows: TGTGCCAGCGGGGGACAGGGCGTCGGCGAGCAGTACTTC.